What follows are 22 T cell receptor beta chains derived from one specimen sequenced in a study of shared clonotypes between healthy human individuals. Generated by immunoSEQ multiplex PCR, the TCRdb table keeps only in-frame clones and is missing some. Of roughly 650,000 clones listed, roughly 97% are singletons. The sample taken for sequencing was naive CD4+ T cells sorted from blood. The sample's subset: CD45RA+ positively selected. These receptors all stem from a woman under 40 in good health.

This chain joins TRBV2 and TRBJ2-3, with D maybe TRBD2 (6 bases). CDR1 and CDR2 from the germline V gene are SNHLY and FYNNEI. V was trimmed by 3 bases and J by 5 bases, leaving 15 bases between them. The CDR3 consists of 15 residues. The CDR3 DNA sequence: TGTGCCAGCAGTGACAGTGCGGGGCTGATAGATACGCAGTATTTT. Its protein product is CASSDSAGLIDTQYF.

The CDR3 spells CASSWRDYSYEQYF. The CDR3 DNA is TGCGCCAGCAGCTGGAGGGACTACTCCTACGAGCAGTACTTC. V usage is TRBV5-1 and J usage is TRBJ2-7; 7 nucleotides align to TRBD2. The ends lost 3 bases at V and 0 bases at J; junction bases unmatched: 3. Germline V lookup: CDR1 SGHRS, CDR2 YFSETQ. CDR3 size: 14 residues. Full variable domain (rest looked up from reference TRBV5-1 and TRBJ2-7): KAGVTQTPRYLIKTRGQQVTLSCSPISGHRSVSWYQQTPGQGLQFLFEYFSETQRNKGNFPGRFSGRQFSNSRSEMNVSTLELGDSALYLCASSWRDYSYEQYFGPGTRLTVT.

This chain links TRBV19 with TRBJ2-3, with TRBD2 matching over 11 bases. From germline, CDR1 is LNHDA and CDR2 SQIVND (reference sequence). Trimming took 8 bases from V and 2 from J; bases not matched to a gene: 6. This CDR3 contains 15 residues. The CDR3 DNA reads as TGTGCCAGTGGGGGGACTAGCGGCACCACAGATACGCAGTATTTT. Its translation: CASGGTSGTTDTQYF.

V and J are TRBV2 and TRBJ2-5, with a possible D match to TRBD1 (6 bases). Germline assignment: CDR1 SNHLY and CDR2 FYNNEI. This CDR3 has 16 residues. Trimming left V 5 bases short and J 3 bases short, with 19 bases between. The CDR3 region is CASSPYGTKEEETQYF. For the CDR3, the DNA is TGTGCCAGCAGTCCTTACGGGACAAAGGAGGAAGAGACCCAGTACTTC.

The chain links TRBV7-8 to TRBJ1-1, with D possibly being TRBD1 (6 bases). Trimming pared 3 bases from V and 2 bases from J, leaving 13 bases between. This CDR3 comprises 15 residues. Germline V gene sequence: CDR1 SGHVS, CDR2 FQNEAQ. CDR3 residues: CASSFWGLGNTEAFF. In nucleotides, the CDR3 is TGTGCCAGCAGCTTCTGGGGGCTAGGAAACACTGAAGCTTTCTTT.

The chain uses TRBV18 and TRBJ1-2; 8 nucleotides agree with TRBD1. The length of the CDR3 is 17 residues. V shed 0 bases, J shed 2 bases, and the junction held 8 bases outside the gene matches. The germline V gene encodes CDR1 KGHSH and CDR2 LQKENI. CDR3 nucleotides: TGTGCCAGCTCACCACCCAAAGGGGACAGGTTCAACTATGGCTACACCTTC. Translating it yields CASSPPKGDRFNYGYTF.

The chain joins TRBV6-5 to TRBJ2-3, with TRBD1 matching 8 bases. CDR3 length: 15 amino acids. Trimming at V came to 5 bases and at J to 4 bases, leaving 8 bases not matched to a gene. Germline CDR1 and CDR2: MNHEY and SVGAGI. The chain's CDR3 is CASSTRTGLSDTQYF. DNA of the CDR3: TGTGCCAGCAGTACACGGACAGGGTTGTCAGATACGCAGTATTTT.

The CDR3 is CASSLGGPLNYGYTF. In DNA, the CDR3 is TGTGCCAGCAGTTTGGGGGGGCCCCTTAACTATGGCTACACCTTC. The chain is built from TRBV27 and TRBJ1-2; a possible D gene is TRBD1 (6 bases). This CDR3 contains 15 residues. Germline loops: CDR1 MNHEY, CDR2 SMNVEV (reference sequence). V was trimmed by 3 bases and J by 1 base, leaving 12 bases between them.

V is TRBV2 and J is TRBJ1-1, with D hard to call. Germline V lookup: CDR1 SNHLY, CDR2 FYNNEI. The V end lost 8 bases, the J end lost 0 bases, and 10 bases lay between the germline ends. The CDR3 has 13 residues. For the CDR3, the DNA is TGTGCCAGCCTCCGGGAGATGAACACTGAAGCTTTCTTT. Translation gives CASLREMNTEAFF.

The rearrangement joins TRBV6-6 to TRBJ2-7; the match to TRBD1 covers 7 bases. This CDR3 has 12 residues. CDR1 is MNHNY, CDR2 SVGAGI, per germline (reference sequence). The V gene end was trimmed by 5 bases and the J gene end by 6 bases; junction bases not matched to a gene: 4. The CDR3 DNA follows: TGTGCCAGCAGTCAAGACAGGGCCGAGCAGTACTTC. Amino acid sequence: CASSQDRAEQYF.

The chain couples TRBV14 to TRBJ1-1; 8 bases are shared with TRBD1. This CDR3 region has 20 residues. The germline CDR1 and CDR2 sequences are SGHDN and FVKESK. With V trimmed by 0 bases and J by 4 bases, 19 bases remained unmatched. The CDR3 nucleotides read TGTGCCAGCAGCCAAGAGTCGTGGACAGGGTTATTGAGTGGTGGCACTGAAGCTTTCTTT. Translated: CASSQESWTGLLSGGTEAFF.

This sequence joins TRBV11-3 and TRBJ2-7, with D perhaps TRBD2 (5 bases). The germline V and J ends were trimmed by 2 bases and 9 bases, with 11 bases remaining between them. The CDR3 consists of 12 residues. Germline V lookup: CDR1 SGHNT, CDR2 YENEEA. CDR3 sequence reads: CASSLIGIRQYF. Here the CDR3 DNA reads TGTGCCAGCAGCTTAATCGGGATCCGGCAGTACTTC.

This rearrangement joins TRBV7-9 to TRBJ2-2; D remains ambiguous. This CDR3 contains 13 residues. The germline V gene has CDR1 SEHNR and CDR2 FQNEAQ (reference sequence). Trimming took off 8 bases at V and 1 base at J, with 8 bases between the two ends. The CDR3 spells CASFKGNTGELFF. CDR3 bases: TGTGCCAGCTTCAAGGGGAACACCGGGGAGCTGTTTTTT. Supplemented by reference TRBV7-9 and TRBJ2-2, the full variable domain reads DTGVSQNPRHKITKRGQNVTFRCDPISEHNRLYWYRQTLGQGPEFLTYFQNEAQLEKSRLLSDRFSAERPKGSFSTLEIQRTEQGDSAMYLCASFKGNTGELFFGEGSRLTVL.

The chain employs TRBV6-4 and TRBJ1-2, with D unresolved. The CDR3 totals 14 residues. The germline V gene has CDR1 MRHNA and CDR2 SNTAGT. The ends were cut back, 0 bases at V and 4 bases at J, with 9 bases in the middle. This chain's CDR3 is CASSDSSRSYGYTF. In nucleotides, the CDR3 is TGTGCCAGCAGTGACTCTTCAAGGAGCTATGGCTACACCTTC.

CDR3 bases: TGTGCCAGCTCCCACGGACAGGGGAGCTCCTACGAGCAGTACTTC. Encoded protein: CASSHGQGSSYEQYF. The rearrangement uses TRBV18 and TRBJ2-7; 9 bases agree with TRBD1. Germline CDR1 and CDR2: KGHSH and LQKENI. This CDR3 is built from 15 residues. J was trimmed by 0 bases and V by 6 bases; bases with no gene match: 6.

This clone occurred once. This chain uses TRBV28 with TRBJ1-5; D is uncertain. V lost 2 bases and J 6 bases, leaving 14 bases between the germline ends. Germline CDR1 MDHEN, CDR2 SYDVKM. This CDR3 has 15 amino acids. CDR3 residues: CASSLNAQLSQPQHF. For the CDR3, the DNA is TGTGCCAGCAGTTTAAATGCGCAGTTATCTCAGCCCCAGCATTTT.

This chain's CDR3 is CASSLGTGGYYEQYF. CDR3 coding DNA: TGTGCCAGCAGCTTAGGGACTGGAGGCTACTACGAGCAGTACTTC. J is TRBJ2-7 and V is TRBV7-6, with D perhaps TRBD2 (5 bases). The CDR3 consists of 15 residues. With 1 base removed from V and 3 bases from J, the gap between germline ends came to 13 bases. Germline V gene data show CDR1 as SGHVS and CDR2 as FNYEAQ.

V usage is TRBV29-1 and J usage is TRBJ2-3, with unresolved D. Germline values: CDR1 SQVTM, CDR2 ANQGSEA. The V end was cut by 5 bases, the J end by 6 bases, with 12 bases between. The CDR3 extends over 12 amino acids. The CDR3 DNA is TGCAGCGTTTGGCAGGTTCGGGATACGCAGTATTTT. It codes for CSVWQVRDTQYF.

The chain is built from TRBV5-1 and TRBJ2-1; D not certain. Germline-derived CDR1 and CDR2 are SGHRS and YFSETQ. Trimming shortened V by 0 bases and J by 0 bases, and 7 bases separated the two germline ends. CDR3 length: 15 residues. CDR3 nucleotide sequence: TGCGCCAGCAGCTTGGCCGCCTTCTCCTACAATGAGCAGTTCTTC. Its protein is CASSLAAFSYNEQFF.

This sequence joins TRBV27 and TRBJ2-5; D ambiguous. This CDR3 has 13 amino acids. Germline V lookup: CDR1 MNHEY, CDR2 SMNVEV (reference sequence). Trimming left V 8 bases short and J 2 bases short, with 12 bases between. CDR3 nucleotides: TGTGCCAGCTCGAGGCGGAGACAAGAGACCCAGTACTTC. Protein: CASSRRRQETQYF.

V usage is TRBV10-3 and J usage is TRBJ1-1, with D maybe TRBD1 (6 bases). Trimming cost V 4 bases and J 2 bases, with 11 bases left between them. Germline V gene lookup returns CDR1 ENHRY and CDR2 SYGVKD. CDR3 size: 14 residues. The CDR3: CAISVEGGNTEAFF. CDR3 bases: TGTGCCATCAGTGTGGAGGGGGGCAACACTGAAGCTTTCTTT.

This rearrangement joins TRBV28 to TRBJ2-7; 13 bases are shared with TRBD2. V lost 6 bases to trimming and J lost 7 bases; unmatched junction nucleotides: 9. Germline CDR1 reads MDHEN; CDR2 reads SYDVKM. This CDR3 spans 15 amino acids. CDR3 in DNA: TGTGCCAGCAGCAAAGGGACTAGCGGGAATGGTGAGCAGTACTTC. It is translated as CASSKGTSGNGEQYF.